This T cell receptor beta chain comes out of a study of immune heterogeneity within non-small cell lung tumors. Multiplex PCR amplified TCR beta CDR3 with 32 V and 13 J primers. MiXCR, applied by TCRdb to the multiplex PCR reads, yields one record per CDR3 protein. The sample lists roughly 12,000 distinct CDR3 sequences, about 22% occurring once. As regards this clonotype: What it binds is unknown. The junction departs from germline at one end; a sequencing error may be responsible.

The authors used around 640 ng of bulk tumor genomic DNA per sample as template. Several spatially distant biopsies were obtained per primary tumor intraoperatively. Patients had untreated, newly diagnosed non-small cell lung cancer and underwent curative surgery. Germline assignment: CDR1 MNHEY and CDR2 SVGEGT. The CDR3 extends over 17 amino acids. Study conclusions and caveats: Tumor sites within a patient were found to share identical dominant CDR3 beta clonotypes, and site-unique high-frequency clones were also present. Between one patient and another, high-frequency T-cell receptor beta clonotypes were largely distinct.

The TCR comes from a man aged 55 to 69 with non-small cell lung cancer. V usage is TRBV6-2 or TRBV6-3 and J usage is TRBJ2-3; D is perhaps TRBD1 (6 bases). Material for sequencing was lung tumor tissue. CDR3 sequence: CVSSFYPQGHSTDTQYF. In nucleotides, the CDR3 is TGTGTCAGCAGTTTCTATCCTCAGGGGCATAGCACAGATACGCAGTATTTT.